This TCR beta chain was retrieved from a study of identical twins. Study results and limitations: Insertions were reduced in abundant cord blood beta clonotypes but not in memory repertoires.

This clonotype was seen many times. What it binds is unknown. TCRdb passed the 5' RACE reads through MiXCR, listing each CDR3 protein once. The data show 690,000 or so distinct CDR3 sequences, 5.5% to 7.5% seen once. CDR1 is SGHTA and CDR2 is FQGTGA in the germline V gene. This CDR3 is built from 16 residues. With V trimmed by 4 bases and J by 2 bases, 11 bases remained unmatched. This clonotype was sampled from a man younger than 30 in good health. The rearrangement joins TRBV7-3 to TRBJ2-7, with 7 bases aligning to TRBD1. The sequencing sample was made of naive T cells sorted from blood. CDR3 sequence reads: CASSYAPDRIPYEQYF. In nucleotides, the CDR3 is TGTGCCAGCAGCTATGCCCCGGACAGGATACCCTACGAGCAGTACTTC.